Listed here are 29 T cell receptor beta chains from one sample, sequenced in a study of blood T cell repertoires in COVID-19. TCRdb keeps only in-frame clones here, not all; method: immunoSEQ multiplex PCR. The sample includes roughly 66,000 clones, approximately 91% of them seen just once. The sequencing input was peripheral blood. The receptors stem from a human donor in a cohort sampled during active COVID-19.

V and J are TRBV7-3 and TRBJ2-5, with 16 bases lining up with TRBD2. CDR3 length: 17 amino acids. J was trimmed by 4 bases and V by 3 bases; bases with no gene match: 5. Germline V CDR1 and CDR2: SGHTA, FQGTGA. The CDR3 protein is CASSLGTSGRVGETQYF. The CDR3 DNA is TGTGCCAGCAGCTTGGGGACTAGCGGGAGGGTGGGAGAGACCCAGTACTTC.

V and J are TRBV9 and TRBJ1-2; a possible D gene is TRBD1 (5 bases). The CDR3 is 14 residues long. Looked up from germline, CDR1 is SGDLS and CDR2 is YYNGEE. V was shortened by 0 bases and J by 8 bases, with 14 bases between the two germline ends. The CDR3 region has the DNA TGTGCCAGCAGCGTAGAGGCGATGGGGCGAGGCTACACCTTC. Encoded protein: CASSVEAMGRGYTF.

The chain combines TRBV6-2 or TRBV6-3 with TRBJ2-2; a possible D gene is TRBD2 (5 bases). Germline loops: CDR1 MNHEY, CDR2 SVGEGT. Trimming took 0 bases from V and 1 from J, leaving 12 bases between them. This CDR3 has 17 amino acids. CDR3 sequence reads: CASSYSSGRENTGELFF. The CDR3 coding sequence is TGTGCCAGCAGTTACTCGTCTGGTCGGGAGAACACCGGGGAGCTGTTTTTT.

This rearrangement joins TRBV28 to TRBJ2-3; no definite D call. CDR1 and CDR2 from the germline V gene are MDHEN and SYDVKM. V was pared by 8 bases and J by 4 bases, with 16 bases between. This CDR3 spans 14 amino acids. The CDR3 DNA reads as TGTGCCAGCGTTGTGCGACACTTGCCAGATACGCAGTATTTT. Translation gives CASVVRHLPDTQYF.

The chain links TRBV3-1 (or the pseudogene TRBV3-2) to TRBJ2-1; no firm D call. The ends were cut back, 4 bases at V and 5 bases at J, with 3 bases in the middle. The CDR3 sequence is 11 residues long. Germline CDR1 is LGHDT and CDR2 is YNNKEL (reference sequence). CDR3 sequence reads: CASSLDNEQFF. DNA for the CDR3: TGTGCCAGCAGCCTCGACAATGAGCAGTTCTTC.

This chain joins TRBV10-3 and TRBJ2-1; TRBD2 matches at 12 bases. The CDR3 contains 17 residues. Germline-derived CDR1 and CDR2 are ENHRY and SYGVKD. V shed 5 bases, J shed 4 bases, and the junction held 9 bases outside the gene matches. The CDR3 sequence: CAISYSGLAGLYNEQFF. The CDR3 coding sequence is TGTGCCATCAGTTACTCGGGACTAGCGGGCTTATACAATGAGCAGTTCTTC.

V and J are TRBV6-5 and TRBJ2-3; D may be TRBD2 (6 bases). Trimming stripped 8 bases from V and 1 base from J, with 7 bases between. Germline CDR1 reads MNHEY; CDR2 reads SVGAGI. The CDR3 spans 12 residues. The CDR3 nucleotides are TGTGCCAGCGCGGGGCGCACAGATACGCAGTATTTT. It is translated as CASAGRTDTQYF.

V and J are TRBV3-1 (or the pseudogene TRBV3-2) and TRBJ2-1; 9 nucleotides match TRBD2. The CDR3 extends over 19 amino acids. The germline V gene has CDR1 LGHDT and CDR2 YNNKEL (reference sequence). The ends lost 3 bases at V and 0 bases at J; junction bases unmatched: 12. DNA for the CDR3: TGTGCCAGCAGCCACATAGGACTAGCGTCGGAAAGCTCCTACAATGAGCAGTTCTTC. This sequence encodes CASSHIGLASESSYNEQFF.

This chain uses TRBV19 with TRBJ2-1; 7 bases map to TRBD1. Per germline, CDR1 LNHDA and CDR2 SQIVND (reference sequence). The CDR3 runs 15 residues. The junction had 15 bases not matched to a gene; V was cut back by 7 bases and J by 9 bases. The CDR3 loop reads CASTQRQGVQGEQFF. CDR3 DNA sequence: TGTGCCAGTACGCAACGACAGGGTGTACAGGGTGAGCAGTTCTTC.

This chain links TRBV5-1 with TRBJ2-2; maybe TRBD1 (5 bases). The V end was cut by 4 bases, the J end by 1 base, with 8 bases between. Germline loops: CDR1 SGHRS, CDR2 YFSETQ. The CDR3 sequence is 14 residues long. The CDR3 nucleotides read TGCGCCAGCAGCCTTCAGGGGAACACCGGGGAGCTGTTTTTT. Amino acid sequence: CASSLQGNTGELFF.

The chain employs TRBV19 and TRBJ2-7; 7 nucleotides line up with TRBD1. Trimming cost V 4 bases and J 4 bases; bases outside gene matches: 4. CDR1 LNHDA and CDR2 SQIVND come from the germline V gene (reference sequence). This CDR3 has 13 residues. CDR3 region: CASSRQGGYEQYF. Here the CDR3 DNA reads TGTGCCAGTAGTAGACAGGGTGGGTACGAGCAGTACTTC.

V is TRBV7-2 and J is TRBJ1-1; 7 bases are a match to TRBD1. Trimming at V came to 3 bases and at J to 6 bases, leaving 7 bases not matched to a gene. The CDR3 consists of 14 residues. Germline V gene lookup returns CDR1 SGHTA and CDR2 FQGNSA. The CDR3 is CASSLTGMGAEAFF. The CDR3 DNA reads TGTGCCAGCAGCTTGACAGGGATGGGCGCTGAAGCTTTCTTT.

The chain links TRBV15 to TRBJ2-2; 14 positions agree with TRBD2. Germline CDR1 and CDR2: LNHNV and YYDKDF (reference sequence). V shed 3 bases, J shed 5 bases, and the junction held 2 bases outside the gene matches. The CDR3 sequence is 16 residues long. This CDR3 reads CATSRGLAGVTGELFF. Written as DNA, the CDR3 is TGTGCCACCAGCAGGGGACTAGCGGGAGTTACCGGGGAGCTGTTTTTT. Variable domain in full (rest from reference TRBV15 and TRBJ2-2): DAMVIQNPRYQVTQFGKPVTLSCSQTLNHNVMYWYQQKSSQAPKLLFHYYDKDFNNEADTPDNFQSRRPNTSFCFLDIRSPGLGDTAMYLCATSRGLAGVTGELFFGEGSRLTVL.

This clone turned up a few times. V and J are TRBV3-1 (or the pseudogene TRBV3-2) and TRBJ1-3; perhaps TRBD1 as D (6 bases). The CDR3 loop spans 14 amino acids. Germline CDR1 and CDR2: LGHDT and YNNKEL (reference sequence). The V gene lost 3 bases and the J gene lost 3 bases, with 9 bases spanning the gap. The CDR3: CASSHRGGGNTIYF. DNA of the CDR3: TGTGCCAGCAGCCACAGGGGTGGTGGAAACACCATATATTTT.

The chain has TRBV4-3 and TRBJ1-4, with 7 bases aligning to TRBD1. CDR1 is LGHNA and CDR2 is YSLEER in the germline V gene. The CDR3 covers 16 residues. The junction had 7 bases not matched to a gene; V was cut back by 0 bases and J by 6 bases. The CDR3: CASSQDPGQAYEKLFF. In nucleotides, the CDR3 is TGCGCCAGCAGCCAAGATCCTGGACAGGCGTATGAAAAACTGTTTTTT.

The CDR3: CASSSGGNYGYTF. The CDR3 nucleotides read TGCGCCAGCAGCTCAGGGGGCAACTATGGCTACACCTTC. The chain is built from TRBV5-1 and TRBJ1-2; 8 nucleotides match TRBD1. The CDR3 length is 13 residues. With 3 bases clipped from V and 2 bases from J, the junction kept 0 bases outside the gene matches. Looked up from germline, CDR1 is SGHRS and CDR2 is YFSETQ.

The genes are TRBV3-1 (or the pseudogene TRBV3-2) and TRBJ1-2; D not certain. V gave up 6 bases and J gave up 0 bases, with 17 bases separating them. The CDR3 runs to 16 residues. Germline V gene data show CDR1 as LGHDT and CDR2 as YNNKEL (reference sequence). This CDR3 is CASSPDVDGANYGYTF. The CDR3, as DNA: TGTGCCAGCAGTCCTGATGTTGACGGAGCTAACTATGGCTACACCTTC.

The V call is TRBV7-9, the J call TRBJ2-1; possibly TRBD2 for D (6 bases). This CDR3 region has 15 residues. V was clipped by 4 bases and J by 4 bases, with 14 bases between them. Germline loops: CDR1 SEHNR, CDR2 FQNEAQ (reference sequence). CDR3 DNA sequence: TGTGCCAGCAGCTACGGGGGAGGAGGGTACAATGAGCAGTTCTTC. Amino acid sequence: CASSYGGGGYNEQFF.

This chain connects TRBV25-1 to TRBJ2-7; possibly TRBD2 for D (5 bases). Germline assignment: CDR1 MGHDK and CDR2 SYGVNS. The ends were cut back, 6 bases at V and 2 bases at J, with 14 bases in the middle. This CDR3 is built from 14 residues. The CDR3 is CASRGRGFAYEQYF. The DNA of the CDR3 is TGTGCCAGCAGGGGAAGAGGGTTCGCCTACGAGCAGTACTTC.

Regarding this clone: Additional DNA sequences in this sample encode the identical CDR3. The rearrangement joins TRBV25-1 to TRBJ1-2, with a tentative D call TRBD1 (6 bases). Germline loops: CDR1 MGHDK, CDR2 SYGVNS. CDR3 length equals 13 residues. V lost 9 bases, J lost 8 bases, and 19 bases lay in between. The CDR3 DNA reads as TGTGCCAGTGGGGGCCTGGCAGGGCTCGGCTACACCTTC. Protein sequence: CASGGLAGLGYTF.

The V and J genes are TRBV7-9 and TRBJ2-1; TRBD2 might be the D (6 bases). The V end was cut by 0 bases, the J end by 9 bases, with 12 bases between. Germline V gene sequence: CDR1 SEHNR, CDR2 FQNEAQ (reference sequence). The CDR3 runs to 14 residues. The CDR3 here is CASSLALSGGEQFF. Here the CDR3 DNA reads TGTGCCAGCAGCTTAGCGCTTTCCGGGGGTGAGCAGTTCTTC. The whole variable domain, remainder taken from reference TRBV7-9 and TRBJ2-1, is DTGVSQNPRHKITKRGQNVTFRCDPISEHNRLYWYRQTLGQGPEFLTYFQNEAQLEKSRLLSDRFSAERPKGSFSTLEIQRTEQGDSAMYLCASSLALSGGEQFFGPGTRLTVL.

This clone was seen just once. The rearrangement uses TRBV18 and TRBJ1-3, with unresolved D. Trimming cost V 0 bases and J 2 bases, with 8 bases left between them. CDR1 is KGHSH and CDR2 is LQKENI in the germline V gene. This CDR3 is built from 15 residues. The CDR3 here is CASSPPIGAGNTIYF. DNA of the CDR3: TGTGCCAGCTCACCACCGATAGGAGCTGGAAACACCATATATTTT. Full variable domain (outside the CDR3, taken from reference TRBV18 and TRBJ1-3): NAGVMQNPRHLVRRRGQEARLRCSPMKGHSHVYWYRQLPEEGLKFMVYLQKENIIDESGMPKERFSAEFPKEGPSILRIQQVVRGDSAAYFCASSPPIGAGNTIYFGEGSWLTVV.

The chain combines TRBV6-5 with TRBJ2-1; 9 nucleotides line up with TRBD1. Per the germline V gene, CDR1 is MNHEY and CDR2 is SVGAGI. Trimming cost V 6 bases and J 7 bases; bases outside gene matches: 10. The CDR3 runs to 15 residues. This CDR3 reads CASRGPGQGSNEQFF. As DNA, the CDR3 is TGTGCCAGCAGGGGACCGGGACAGGGATCGAATGAGCAGTTCTTC.

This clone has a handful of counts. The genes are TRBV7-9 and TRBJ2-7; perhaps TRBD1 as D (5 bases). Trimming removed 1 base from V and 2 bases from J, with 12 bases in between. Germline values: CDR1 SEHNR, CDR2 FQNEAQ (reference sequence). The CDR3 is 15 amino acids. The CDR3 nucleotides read TGTGCCAGCAGCTTAGAGCAGGGCCGCGCCTACGAGCAGTACTTC. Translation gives CASSLEQGRAYEQYF.

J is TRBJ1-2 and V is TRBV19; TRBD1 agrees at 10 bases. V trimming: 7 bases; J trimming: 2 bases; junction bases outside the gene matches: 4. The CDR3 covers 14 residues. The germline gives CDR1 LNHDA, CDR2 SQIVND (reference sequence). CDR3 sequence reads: CASTRTGGNYGYTF. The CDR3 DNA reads TGTGCCAGTACCCGGACAGGGGGAAACTATGGCTACACCTTC. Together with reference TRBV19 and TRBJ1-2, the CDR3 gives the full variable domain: DGGITQSPKYLFRKEGQNVTLSCEQNLNHDAMYWYRQDPGQGLRLIYYSQIVNDFQKGDIAEGYSVSREKKESFPLTVTSAQKNPTAFYLCASTRTGGNYGYTFGSGTRLTVV.

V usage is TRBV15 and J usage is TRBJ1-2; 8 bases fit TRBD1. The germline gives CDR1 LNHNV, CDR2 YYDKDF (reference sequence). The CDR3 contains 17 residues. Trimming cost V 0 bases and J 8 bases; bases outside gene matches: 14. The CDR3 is CATSRDTGTGRRRGYTF. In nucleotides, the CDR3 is TGTGCCACCAGCAGAGACACCGGGACAGGACGCCGGAGGGGCTACACCTTC. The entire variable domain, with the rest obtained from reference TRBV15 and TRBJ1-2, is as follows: DAMVIQNPRYQVTQFGKPVTLSCSQTLNHNVMYWYQQKSSQAPKLLFHYYDKDFNNEADTPDNFQSRRPNTSFCFLDIRSPGLGDTAMYLCATSRDTGTGRRRGYTFGSGTRLTVV.

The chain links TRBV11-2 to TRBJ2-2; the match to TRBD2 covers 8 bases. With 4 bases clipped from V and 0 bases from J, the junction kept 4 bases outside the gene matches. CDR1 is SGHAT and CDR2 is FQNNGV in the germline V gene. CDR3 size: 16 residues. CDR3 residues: CASSSAGAANTGELFF. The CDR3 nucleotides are TGTGCCAGCAGCTCAGCGGGGGCCGCGAACACCGGGGAGCTGTTTTTT.

Here the CDR3 DNA reads TGTGCCAGCAGCTTAGTGGCTAGCGGGAGGGCCGGGTTGTGGAGGGAGCAGTACTTC. It encodes CASSLVASGRAGLWREQYF. The chain links TRBV7-2 to TRBJ2-7, with 12 bases identical to TRBD2. The CDR3 consists of 19 residues. Losses at the gene ends were 1 base for V and 7 bases for J; bases not matched to a gene: 17. Germline V gene sequence: CDR1 SGHTA, CDR2 FQGNSA.

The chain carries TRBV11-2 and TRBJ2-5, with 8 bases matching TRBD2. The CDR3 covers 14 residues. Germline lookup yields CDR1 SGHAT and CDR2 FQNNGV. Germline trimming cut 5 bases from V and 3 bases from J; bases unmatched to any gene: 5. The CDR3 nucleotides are TGTGCCAGCAGCCTTCCGGGACTAGAAGAGACCCAGTACTTC. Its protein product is CASSLPGLEETQYF.